This T cell receptor beta chain comes out of a study of blood T cell repertoires in COVID-19. Study in general: PBMCs, B-cell-depleted T cells, or T cells provided the cDNA or gDNA that made up the material.

This clone was recorded only once. Data came from immunoSEQ multiplex PCR; TCRdb stores just in-frame clones and leaves some out. The sample records approximately 220,000 clones, 85% to 90% being singletons. The clonotype comes from a woman aged 50 to 60 with acute or convalescent COVID-19. Specimen: peripheral blood.

The CDR3 is CASSLMSHLYTGTQYF. The CDR3 DNA follows: TGTGCCAGCAGCTTAATGAGCCATCTTTACACGGGTACGCAGTATTTT. The rearrangement joins TRBV5-6 to TRBJ2-3; D remains ambiguous. The CDR3 runs to 16 residues. The germline V gene encodes CDR1 SGHDT and CDR2 YYEEEE. The V end was cut by 2 bases, the J end by 8 bases, with 21 bases between.